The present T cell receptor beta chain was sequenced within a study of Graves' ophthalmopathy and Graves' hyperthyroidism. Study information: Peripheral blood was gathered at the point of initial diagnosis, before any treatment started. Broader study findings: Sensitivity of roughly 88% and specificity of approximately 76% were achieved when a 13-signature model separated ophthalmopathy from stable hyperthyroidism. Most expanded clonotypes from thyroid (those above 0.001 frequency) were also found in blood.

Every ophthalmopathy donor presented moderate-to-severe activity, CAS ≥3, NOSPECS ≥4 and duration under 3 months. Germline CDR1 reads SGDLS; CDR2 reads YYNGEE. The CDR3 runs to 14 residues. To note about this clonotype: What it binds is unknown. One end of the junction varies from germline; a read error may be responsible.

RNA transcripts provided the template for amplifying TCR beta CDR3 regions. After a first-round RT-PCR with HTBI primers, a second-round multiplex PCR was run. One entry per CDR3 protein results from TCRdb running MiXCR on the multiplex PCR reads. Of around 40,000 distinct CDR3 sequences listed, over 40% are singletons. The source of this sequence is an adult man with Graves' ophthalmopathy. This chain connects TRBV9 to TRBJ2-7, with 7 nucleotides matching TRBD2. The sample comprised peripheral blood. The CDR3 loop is CASGVGGSLAEKYF. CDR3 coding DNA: TGTGCCAGCGGCGTCGGCGGGAGTTTAGCCGAGAAGTACTTC.